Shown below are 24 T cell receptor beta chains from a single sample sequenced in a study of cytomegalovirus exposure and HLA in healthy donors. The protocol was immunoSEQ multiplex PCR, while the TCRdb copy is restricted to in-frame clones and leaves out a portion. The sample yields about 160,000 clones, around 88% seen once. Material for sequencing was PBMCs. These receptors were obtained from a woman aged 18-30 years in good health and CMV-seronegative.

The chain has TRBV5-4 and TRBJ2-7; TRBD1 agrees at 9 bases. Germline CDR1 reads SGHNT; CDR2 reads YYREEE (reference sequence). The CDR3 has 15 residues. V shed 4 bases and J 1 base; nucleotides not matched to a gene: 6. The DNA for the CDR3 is TGTGCCAGCAGCCCCCCCGGGACAGGGTCCTACGAGCAGTACTTC. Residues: CASSPPGTGSYEQYF.

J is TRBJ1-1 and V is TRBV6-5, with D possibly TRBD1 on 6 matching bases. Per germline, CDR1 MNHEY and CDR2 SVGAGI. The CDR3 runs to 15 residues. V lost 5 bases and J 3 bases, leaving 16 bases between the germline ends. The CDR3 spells CASSPSWGRDTEAFF. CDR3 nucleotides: TGTGCCAGCAGTCCCTCGTGGGGGCGGGACACTGAAGCTTTCTTT.

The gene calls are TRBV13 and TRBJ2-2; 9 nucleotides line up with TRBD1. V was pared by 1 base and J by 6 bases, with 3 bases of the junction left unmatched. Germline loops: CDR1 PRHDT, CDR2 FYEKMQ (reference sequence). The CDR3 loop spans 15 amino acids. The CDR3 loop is CASSLARDRAGELFF. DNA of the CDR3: TGTGCCAGCAGCTTAGCCCGGGACAGGGCCGGGGAGCTGTTTTTT.

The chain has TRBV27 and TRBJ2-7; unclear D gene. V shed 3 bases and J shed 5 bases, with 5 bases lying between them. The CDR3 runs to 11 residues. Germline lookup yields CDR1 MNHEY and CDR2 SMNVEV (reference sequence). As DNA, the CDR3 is TGTGCCAGCAGTTTTTTAGACGAGCAGTACTTC. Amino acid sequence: CASSFLDEQYF.

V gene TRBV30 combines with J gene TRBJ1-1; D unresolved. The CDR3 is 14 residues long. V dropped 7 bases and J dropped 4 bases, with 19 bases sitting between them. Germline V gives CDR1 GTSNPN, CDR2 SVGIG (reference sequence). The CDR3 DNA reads TGTGCCTATACCCTCCGAGGGCGAAGCACTGAAGCTTTCTTT. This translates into CAYTLRGRSTEAFF.

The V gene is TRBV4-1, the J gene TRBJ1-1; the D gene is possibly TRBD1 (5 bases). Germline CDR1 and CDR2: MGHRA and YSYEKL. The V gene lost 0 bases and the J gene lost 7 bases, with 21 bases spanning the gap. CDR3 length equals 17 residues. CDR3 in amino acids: CASSQEVVGVFQGEAFF. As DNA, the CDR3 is TGCGCCAGCAGCCAAGAAGTGGTAGGGGTGTTTCAGGGTGAAGCTTTCTTT.

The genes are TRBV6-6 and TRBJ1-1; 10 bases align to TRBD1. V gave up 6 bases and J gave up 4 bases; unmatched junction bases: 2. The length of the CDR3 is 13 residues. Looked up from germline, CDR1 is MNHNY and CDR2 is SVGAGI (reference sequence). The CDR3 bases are TGTGCCAGCAGCAGGGACAGGGGCACTGAAGCTTTCTTT. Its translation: CASSRDRGTEAFF.

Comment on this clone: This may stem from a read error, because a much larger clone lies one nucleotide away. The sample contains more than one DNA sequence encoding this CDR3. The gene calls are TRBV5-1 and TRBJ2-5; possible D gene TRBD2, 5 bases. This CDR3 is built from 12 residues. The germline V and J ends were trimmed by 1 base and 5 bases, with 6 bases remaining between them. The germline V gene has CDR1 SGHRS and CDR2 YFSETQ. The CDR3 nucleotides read TGCGCCAGCAGCTTGACGGGGGAGACCCAGTACTTC. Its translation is CASSLTGETQYF.

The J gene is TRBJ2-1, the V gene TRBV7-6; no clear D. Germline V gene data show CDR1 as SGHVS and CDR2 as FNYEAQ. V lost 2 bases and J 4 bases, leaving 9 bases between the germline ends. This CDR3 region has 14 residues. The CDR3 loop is CASSLRSAYNEQFF. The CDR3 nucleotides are TGTGCCAGCAGCTTACGAAGCGCGTACAATGAGCAGTTCTTC. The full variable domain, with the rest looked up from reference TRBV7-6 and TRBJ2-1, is GAGVSQSPRYKVTKRGQDVALRCDPISGHVSLYWYRQALGQGPEFLTYFNYEAQQDKSGLPNDRFSAERPEGSISTLTIQRTEQRDSAMYRCASSLRSAYNEQFFGPGTRLTVL.

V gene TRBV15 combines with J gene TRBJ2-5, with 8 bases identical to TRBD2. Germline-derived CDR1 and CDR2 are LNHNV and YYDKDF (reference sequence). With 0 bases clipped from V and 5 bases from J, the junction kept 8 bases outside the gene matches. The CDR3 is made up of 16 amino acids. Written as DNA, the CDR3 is TGTGCCACCAGCAGAGATCTAGCGGGTGGGGGGGAGACCCAGTACTTC. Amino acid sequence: CATSRDLAGGGETQYF.

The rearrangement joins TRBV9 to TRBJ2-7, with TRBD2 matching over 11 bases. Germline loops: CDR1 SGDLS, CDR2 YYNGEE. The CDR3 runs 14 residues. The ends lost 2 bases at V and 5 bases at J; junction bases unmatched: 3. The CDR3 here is CASSVSGRADEQYF. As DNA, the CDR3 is TGTGCCAGCAGCGTTAGCGGGAGGGCCGACGAGCAGTACTTC.

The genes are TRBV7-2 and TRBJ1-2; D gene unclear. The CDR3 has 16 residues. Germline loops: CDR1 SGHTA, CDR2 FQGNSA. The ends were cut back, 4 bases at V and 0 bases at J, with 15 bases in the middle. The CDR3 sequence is CASSSFSITANYGYTF. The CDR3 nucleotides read TGTGCCAGCAGCTCCTTTTCAATTACAGCTAACTATGGCTACACCTTC.

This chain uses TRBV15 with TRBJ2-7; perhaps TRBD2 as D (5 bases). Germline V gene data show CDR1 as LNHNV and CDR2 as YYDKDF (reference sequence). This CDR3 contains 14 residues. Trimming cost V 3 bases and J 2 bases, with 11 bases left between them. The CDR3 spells CATSRGSVPYEQYF. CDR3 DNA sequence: TGTGCCACCAGCAGGGGTAGCGTCCCCTACGAGCAGTACTTC.

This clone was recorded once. In DNA form, the CDR3 reads TGTGCCAGCAGCTTAAGACAAGGAATTTCTTCCTACACCTTC. Its translation is CASSLRQGISSYTF. The J gene is TRBJ1-2, the V gene TRBV7-9; D is undetermined. CDR3 length equals 14 residues. V was cut by 2 bases and J by 10 bases, with 17 bases left in between. From germline, CDR1 is SEHNR and CDR2 FQNEAQ (reference sequence).

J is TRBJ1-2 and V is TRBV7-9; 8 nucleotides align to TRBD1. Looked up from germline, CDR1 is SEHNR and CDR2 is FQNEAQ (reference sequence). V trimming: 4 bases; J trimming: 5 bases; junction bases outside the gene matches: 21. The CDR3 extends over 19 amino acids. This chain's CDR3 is CASSSTWAPGGEGLYGYTF. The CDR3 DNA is TGTGCCAGCAGCTCAACATGGGCGCCAGGGGGCGAAGGTCTTTATGGCTACACCTTC.

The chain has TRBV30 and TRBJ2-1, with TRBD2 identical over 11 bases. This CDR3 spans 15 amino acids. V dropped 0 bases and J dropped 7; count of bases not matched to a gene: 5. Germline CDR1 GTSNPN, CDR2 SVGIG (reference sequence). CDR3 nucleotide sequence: TGTGCCTGGAGTGTAAACCTAGCGGGGGGAAATGAGCAGTTCTTC. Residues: CAWSVNLAGGNEQFF.

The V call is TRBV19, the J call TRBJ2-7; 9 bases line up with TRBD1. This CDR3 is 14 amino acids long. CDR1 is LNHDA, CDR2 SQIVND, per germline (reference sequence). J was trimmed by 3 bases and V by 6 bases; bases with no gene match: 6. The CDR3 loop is CASRRQGDYYEQYF. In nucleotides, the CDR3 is TGTGCCAGTAGGAGACAGGGGGACTACTACGAGCAGTACTTC.

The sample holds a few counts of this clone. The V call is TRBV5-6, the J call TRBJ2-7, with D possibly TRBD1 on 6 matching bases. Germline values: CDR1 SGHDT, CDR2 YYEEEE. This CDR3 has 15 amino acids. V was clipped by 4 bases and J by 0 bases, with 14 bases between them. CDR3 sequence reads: CASSLFNRVSYEQYF. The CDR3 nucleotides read TGTGCCAGCAGCCTGTTCAACAGGGTCTCCTACGAGCAGTACTTC.

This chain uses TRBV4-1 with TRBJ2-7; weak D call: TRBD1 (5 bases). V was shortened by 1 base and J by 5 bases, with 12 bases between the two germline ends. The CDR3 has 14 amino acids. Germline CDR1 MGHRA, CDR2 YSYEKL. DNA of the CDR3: TGCGCCAGCAGCCAAGTCAGGGAAAGGAACGAGCAGTACTTC. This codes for CASSQVRERNEQYF.

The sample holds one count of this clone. Here the CDR3 reads CASSLSGQYNEQFF. CDR3 DNA sequence: TGCGCCAGCAGCCTTTCGGGACAGTACAATGAGCAGTTCTTC. The chain couples TRBV10-1 to TRBJ2-1, with 7 positions matching TRBD1. This CDR3 region has 14 residues. Germline CDR1 reads WNHNN; CDR2 reads SYGVQD (reference sequence). Trimming removed 6 bases from V and 4 bases from J; junction bases left unmatched: 6.

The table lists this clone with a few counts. The DNA for the CDR3 is TGTGCCAGCAGCTTAGGATACCAGGGATACGAGCAGTACTTC. Protein product: CASSLGYQGYEQYF. The V gene is TRBV7-6, the J gene TRBJ2-7; D possibly corresponds to TRBD1 (5 bases). Germline V gene sequence: CDR1 SGHVS, CDR2 FNYEAQ. Deletions cut 1 base from V and 4 bases from J, with 11 bases between. The CDR3 has 14 residues.

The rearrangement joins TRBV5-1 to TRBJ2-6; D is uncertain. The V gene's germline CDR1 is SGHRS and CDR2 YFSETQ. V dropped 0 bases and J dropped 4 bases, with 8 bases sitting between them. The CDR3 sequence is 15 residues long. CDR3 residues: CASSLGHTGANVLTF. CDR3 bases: TGCGCCAGCAGCTTGGGCCATACAGGGGCCAACGTCCTGACTTTC.

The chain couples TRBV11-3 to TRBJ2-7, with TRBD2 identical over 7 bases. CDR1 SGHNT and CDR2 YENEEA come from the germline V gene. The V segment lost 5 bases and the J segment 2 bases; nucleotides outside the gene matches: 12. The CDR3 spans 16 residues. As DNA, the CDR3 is TGTGCCAGCAGCCGGACTAGGTCAAACTTCCCCTACGAGCAGTACTTC. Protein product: CASSRTRSNFPYEQYF.

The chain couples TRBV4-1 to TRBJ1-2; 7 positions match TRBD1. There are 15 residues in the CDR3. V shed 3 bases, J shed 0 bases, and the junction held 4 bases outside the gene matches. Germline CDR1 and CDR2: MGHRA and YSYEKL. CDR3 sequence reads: CASSHRQGTNYGYTF. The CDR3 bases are TGCGCCAGCAGCCACCGACAGGGCACTAACTATGGCTACACCTTC.